Presented here are 26 T cell receptor beta chains from one specimen sequenced in a study of blood T cell repertoires in COVID-19. Produced via immunoSEQ multiplex PCR; TCRdb's table is partial and in-frame only. The sample yields hundreds of thousands of clones, roughly 89% seen once. Sequenced: PBMCs or T cells enriched from blood (not recorded which). The receptors come from a woman aged 25 to 39 who had recovered from COVID-19.

This clone was observed once. The chain uses TRBV5-1 and TRBJ2-7; 9 bases line up with TRBD1. V lost 3 bases to trimming and J lost 6 bases; unmatched junction nucleotides: 13. The CDR3 runs 16 residues. Germline-derived CDR1 and CDR2 are SGHRS and YFSETQ. CDR3 amino acids: CASSSVPTGGVSEQYF. The CDR3 DNA reads TGCGCCAGCAGCTCTGTCCCGACAGGGGGAGTATCCGAGCAGTACTTC.

The gene calls are TRBV18 and TRBJ1-2; weak D call: TRBD1 (6 bases). V was shortened by 4 bases and J by 6 bases, with 18 bases between the two germline ends. Germline CDR1 and CDR2: KGHSH and LQKENI. The CDR3 is 15 amino acids. The chain's CDR3 is CASSQERTVIHGYTF. CDR3 nucleotides: TGTGCCAGCTCACAAGAAAGGACAGTCATTCATGGCTACACCTTC.

This sequence joins TRBV28 and TRBJ1-2; 7 nucleotides align to TRBD1. CDR1 and CDR2 from the germline V gene are MDHEN and SYDVKM. The V segment lost 6 bases and the J segment 4 bases; nucleotides outside the gene matches: 8. This CDR3 contains 14 residues. The CDR3 reads CASSLGTEVYGYTF. Written as DNA, the CDR3 is TGTGCCAGCAGCCTAGGGACAGAGGTCTATGGCTACACCTTC.

V gene TRBV29-1 combines with J gene TRBJ2-1; D possibly corresponds to TRBD2 (5 bases). This CDR3 spans 13 amino acids. The germline V gene has CDR1 SQVTM and CDR2 ANQGSEA. Trimming cost V 6 bases and J 9 bases, with 18 bases left between them. CDR3 in amino acids: CSVRGWERTEQFF. CDR3 DNA: TGCAGCGTGAGAGGATGGGAGCGTACTGAGCAGTTCTTC.

The V call is TRBV14, the J call TRBJ2-3; TRBD2 is a possible D gene (6 bases). CDR1 SGHDN and CDR2 FVKESK come from the germline V gene. Trimming removed 3 bases at V and 0 bases at J, with 13 bases between. The CDR3 totals 16 residues. The CDR3 reads CASSHPREWSTDTQYF. CDR3 DNA sequence: TGTGCCAGCAGCCATCCCCGGGAGTGGAGCACAGATACGCAGTATTTT.

V gene TRBV19 combines with J gene TRBJ2-7; 7 bases map to TRBD1. V dropped 7 bases and J dropped 5; count of bases not matched to a gene: 11. Germline lookup yields CDR1 LNHDA and CDR2 SQIVND (reference sequence). CDR3 length: 14 amino acids. The chain's CDR3 is CASKTGVWDDEQYF. DNA of the CDR3: TGTGCCAGTAAAACAGGGGTGTGGGATGACGAGCAGTACTTC. Together with reference TRBV19 and TRBJ2-7, the CDR3 gives the full variable domain: DGGITQSPKYLFRKEGQNVTLSCEQNLNHDAMYWYRQDPGQGLRLIYYSQIVNDFQKGDIAEGYSVSREKKESFPLTVTSAQKNPTAFYLCASKTGVWDDEQYFGPGTRLTVT.

V usage is TRBV19 and J usage is TRBJ1-2; D call uncertain. V was shortened by 6 bases and J by 8 bases, with 16 bases between the two germline ends. Germline V gives CDR1 LNHDA, CDR2 SQIVND (reference sequence). The length of the CDR3 is 13 residues. CDR3 residues: CASRQPLRVGYTF. CDR3 nucleotides: TGTGCCAGTAGACAACCGCTACGGGTCGGCTACACCTTC.

J is TRBJ2-7 and V is TRBV10-3; the match to TRBD2 covers 10 bases. V lost 7 bases to trimming and J lost 2 bases; unmatched junction nucleotides: 11. The CDR3 is 16 residues long. CDR1 is ENHRY, CDR2 SYGVKD, per germline. The CDR3 region is CAIKNPSGSGTYEQYF. The CDR3 nucleotides read TGTGCCATCAAGAATCCTAGCGGGAGCGGAACCTACGAGCAGTACTTC.

This clone has only a few counts. The chain couples TRBV18 to TRBJ1-6, with D uncertain. Trimming left V 5 bases short and J 5 bases short, with 7 bases between. This CDR3 has 13 residues. CDR1 is KGHSH, CDR2 LQKENI, per germline. The CDR3 DNA sequence: TGTGCCAGCTCATCCCGGGATAATTCACCCCTCCACTTT. It specifies CASSSRDNSPLHF.

This chain uses TRBV2 with TRBJ1-4, with TRBD1 as a possible D gene (5 bases). The V gene's germline CDR1 is SNHLY and CDR2 FYNNEI. The V and J ends lost 7 bases and 8 bases respectively, with 20 bases between them. The CDR3 loop spans 15 amino acids. Written as DNA, the CDR3 is TGTGCCAGCAAGGGTCGGGGCCACGCGGGAGAAAAACTGTTTTTT. Translation: CASKGRGHAGEKLFF.

The J gene is TRBJ2-5, the V gene TRBV10-3; 7 nucleotides align to TRBD2. V gave up 4 bases and J gave up 3 bases; unmatched junction bases: 5. The CDR3 is 14 amino acids. Looked up from germline, CDR1 is ENHRY and CDR2 is SYGVKD. CDR3: CAISGEGLEETQYF. The CDR3 DNA reads as TGTGCCATCAGTGGGGAGGGGTTGGAAGAGACCCAGTACTTC.

The gene calls are TRBV4-1 and TRBJ2-7, with 7 bases that match TRBD1. From germline, CDR1 is MGHRA and CDR2 YSYEKL. With V trimmed by 2 bases and J by 6 bases, 7 bases remained unmatched. This CDR3 comprises 14 residues. Here the CDR3 DNA reads TGCGCCAGCAGCCAACGGTGGGGGACAGTCGAGCAGTACTTC. This sequence encodes CASSQRWGTVEQYF.

The chain combines TRBV15 with TRBJ2-1, with 11 bases aligning to TRBD2. Germline CDR1 LNHNV, CDR2 YYDKDF (reference sequence). There are 17 residues in the CDR3. With V trimmed by 3 bases and J by 6 bases, 10 bases remained unmatched. The CDR3 here is CATSREVAGGAFNEQFF. CDR3 in DNA: TGTGCCACCAGCAGGGAAGTAGCGGGAGGGGCATTCAATGAGCAGTTCTTC.

This chain joins TRBV9 and TRBJ2-5, with 10 bases aligning to TRBD2. The germline V gene encodes CDR1 SGDLS and CDR2 YYNGEE. This CDR3 spans 19 amino acids. The J segment lost 5 bases and the V segment lost 0 bases, leaving 16 bases of the junction unmatched. CDR3 coding DNA: TGTGCCAGCAGCGTAGGTTTGTCTAGCGGGAGCCTTCCGCCCGAGACCCAGTACTTC. Translation: CASSVGLSSGSLPPETQYF. Looking up the rest from reference TRBV9 and TRBJ2-5 gives the full variable domain: DSGVTQTPKHLITATGQRVTLRCSPRSGDLSVYWYQQSLDQGLQFLIQYYNGEERAKGNILERFSAQQFPDLHSELNLSSLELGDSALYFCASSVGLSSGSLPPETQYFGPGTRLLVL.

CDR3 amino acids: CASSPGQVTYEQYF. In DNA, the CDR3 is TGTGCCAGCTCACCTGGACAGGTGACCTACGAGCAGTACTTC. V usage is TRBV18 and J usage is TRBJ2-7, with 7 bases matching TRBD1. Germline values: CDR1 KGHSH, CDR2 LQKENI. The CDR3 has 14 amino acids. The V and J ends lost 3 bases and 2 bases, in that order; junction bases with no gene match: 4.

The chain carries TRBV10-1 and TRBJ1-1, with a tentative D call TRBD1 (6 bases). The CDR3 is 13 residues long. The germline V and J ends were trimmed by 4 bases and 1 base, with 7 bases remaining between them. Germline CDR1 and CDR2: WNHNN and SYGVQD (reference sequence). The CDR3 spells CASSATGNTEAFF. For the CDR3, the DNA is TGCGCCAGCAGTGCGACAGGGAACACTGAAGCTTTCTTT.

The chain links TRBV5-1 to TRBJ2-1, with a weak D call TRBD2 (5 bases). The germline CDR1 and CDR2 sequences are SGHRS and YFSETQ. The length of the CDR3 is 13 residues. V gave up 4 bases and J gave up 5 bases, with 10 bases separating them. The CDR3 bases are TGCGCCAGCAGCCCCAACGGGAACAATGAGCAGTTCTTC. Protein: CASSPNGNNEQFF.

In nucleotides, the CDR3 is TGTGCCAGCAGCCCTTGGACAGAGTCCTACGAGCAGTACTTC. Amino acids: CASSPWTESYEQYF. The chain has TRBV3-1 (or the pseudogene TRBV3-2) and TRBJ2-7; TRBD1 is a possible D gene (6 bases). Germline CDR1 LGHDT, CDR2 YNNKEL (reference sequence). Trimming left V 4 bases short and J 1 base short, with 11 bases between. There are 14 residues in the CDR3.

This chain uses TRBV19 with TRBJ2-7, with 11 positions matching TRBD1. The CDR3 has 15 residues. Looked up from germline, CDR1 is LNHDA and CDR2 is SQIVND (reference sequence). The J segment lost 3 bases and the V segment lost 5 bases, leaving 6 bases of the junction unmatched. This CDR3 reads CASSASGTGGYEQYF. For the CDR3, the DNA is TGTGCCAGTAGTGCCTCCGGGACAGGGGGCTACGAGCAGTACTTC.

The rearrangement uses TRBV28 and TRBJ1-2, with a tentative D call TRBD1 (5 bases). The CDR3 runs to 13 residues. The V and J ends lost 7 bases and 4 bases respectively, with 13 bases between them. Germline lookup yields CDR1 MDHEN and CDR2 SYDVKM. The CDR3 sequence: CASTPAGSYGYTF. CDR3 nucleotides: TGTGCCAGCACCCCCGCAGGGTCCTATGGCTACACCTTC.

The J gene is TRBJ2-7, the V gene TRBV5-1; 9 bases align to TRBD1. Germline CDR1 reads SGHRS; CDR2 reads YFSETQ. The junction had 12 bases not matched to a gene; V was cut back by 4 bases and J by 4 bases. The CDR3 sequence is 16 residues long. The CDR3 spells CASSLGRDRVWYEQYF. In nucleotides, the CDR3 is TGCGCCAGCAGCCTCGGCCGGGACAGGGTATGGTACGAGCAGTACTTC.

The rearrangement uses TRBV3-1 (or the pseudogene TRBV3-2) and TRBJ2-3; D possibly corresponds to TRBD1 (5 bases). This CDR3 spans 13 amino acids. Germline V lookup: CDR1 LGHDT, CDR2 YNNKEL (reference sequence). V lost 8 bases, J lost 2 bases, and 11 bases lay in between. The CDR3 nucleotides are TGTGCCAGCCGACAGATAAACACAGATACGCAGTATTTT. Translated: CASRQINTDTQYF.

The V call is TRBV19, the J call TRBJ1-1, with 7 bases fitting TRBD1. Losses at the gene ends were 3 bases for V and 0 bases for J; bases not matched to a gene: 10. The germline gives CDR1 LNHDA, CDR2 SQIVND (reference sequence). This CDR3 has 17 amino acids. The CDR3 nucleotides are TGTGCCAGTAGTATTGGGTGGACAGGAAAAATGAACACTGAAGCTTTCTTT. Its protein product is CASSIGWTGKMNTEAFF.

The chain employs TRBV15 and TRBJ1-4, with 8 bases identical to TRBD1. V lost 7 bases to trimming and J lost 7 bases; unmatched junction nucleotides: 8. CDR1 and CDR2 (germline): LNHNV, YYDKDF (reference sequence). The CDR3 runs 14 residues. This CDR3 is CATTLDRGTEKLFF. The DNA for the CDR3 is TGTGCCACCACCCTAGACAGGGGTACTGAAAAACTGTTTTTT.

The J gene is TRBJ2-1, the V gene TRBV11-3; D not certain. The CDR3 is 13 amino acids. Trimming removed 3 bases from V and 7 bases from J, with 10 bases in between. Per the germline V gene, CDR1 is SGHNT and CDR2 is YENEEA. CDR3 loop: CASSFRGGNEQFF. In DNA, the CDR3 is TGTGCCAGCAGCTTTCGAGGTGGGAATGAGCAGTTCTTC.

This clone was seen only once. V is TRBV7-9 and J is TRBJ2-7; 7 nucleotides agree with TRBD1. Looked up from germline, CDR1 is SEHNR and CDR2 is FQNEAQ (reference sequence). V trimming: 4 bases; J trimming: 4 bases; junction bases outside the gene matches: 10. The CDR3 loop spans 15 amino acids. The CDR3 region is CASSSRQGTGYEQYF. CDR3 nucleotide sequence: TGTGCCAGCAGCTCAAGACAGGGTACGGGATACGAGCAGTACTTC.